This T cell receptor (beta chain) stems from a study of CD8 T cells in Susac syndrome. In the study overall: Susac syndrome patients were untreated, on corticosteroids with some adding intravenous immunoglobulin, or on intravenous immunoglobulin only.

The authors carried out high-throughput sequencing of TCR beta. They applied it to CD8+ and CD4+ T cells obtained from blood. Recently defined diagnostic criteria classed the Susac syndrome patients as definite or probable. Study-level results: Clonal expansion was not seen in any Susac syndrome CD4+ T cell repertoire.

Germline V gene data show CDR1 as SGHVS and CDR2 as FQNEAQ. Trimming took 5 bases from V and 5 from J; bases not matched to a gene: 12. The CDR3 is 16 amino acids. Points on this clonotype: Its antigen is still unknown.

Random hexamers were used to reverse transcribe roughly 0.45 to 1 ug of RNA. MiXCR, run by TCRdb on the immunoSEQ multiplex PCR reads, gives a single entry per CDR3 protein. The table has 100,000 to 150,000 distinct CDR3 sequences, 96% seen once. Sequenced input: CD4+ T cells from PBMCs. The clonotype comes from a human donor with Susac syndrome. This rearrangement joins TRBV7-8 to TRBJ2-1; 7 bases align to TRBD1. The CDR3 protein is CASSRNPGGLNNEQFF. The DNA of the CDR3 is TGTGCCAGCAGCCGAAATCCAGGGGGTCTAAACAATGAGCAGTTCTTC.